Below, 31 T cell receptor beta chains from the same sample are listed, as sequenced in a study of yellow fever vaccine responses in identical twins. TCRdb fed the RT-PCR reads into MiXCR, producing one record per CDR3 protein. This table holds roughly 2,500 distinct CDR3 sequences, approximately 7.9% found once. The material was T cells from blood (PBMCs), unsorted or a sorted subset (not recorded which), obtained 2 to 3 years after vaccination. The receptors derive from a woman aged 18-30 years who received the yellow fever vaccine.

By sample fraction, this clonotype is medium-sized. The chain has TRBV6-5 and TRBJ2-1; D unresolved. V was clipped by 3 bases and J by 5 bases, with 8 bases between them. CDR1 and CDR2 (germline): MNHEY, SVGAGI. This CDR3 is 13 amino acids long. The CDR3 loop reads CASSYSIHNEQFF. CDR3 DNA: TGTGCCAGCAGTTATAGCATTCACAATGAGCAGTTCTTC.

This clonotype is labeled as medium-sized. V usage is TRBV12-3 or TRBV12-4 and J usage is TRBJ1-2, with 8 positions matching TRBD1. The CDR3 is made up of 17 amino acids. With V trimmed by 3 bases and J by 0 bases, 9 bases remained unmatched. The CDR3 is CASSLGPGQGTNYGYTF. CDR3 bases: TGTGCCAGCAGTTTGGGGCCCGGACAGGGAACTAACTATGGCTACACCTTC.

This clonotype turned up a few times. V usage is TRBV5-4 and J usage is TRBJ2-3, with D maybe TRBD2 (6 bases). The length of the CDR3 is 13 residues. CDR1 and CDR2 from the germline V gene are SGHNT and YYREEE (reference sequence). Trimming took off 4 bases at V and 2 bases at J, with 8 bases between the two ends. In nucleotides, the CDR3 is TGTGCCAGCAGCCGGGAGATCACAGATACGCAGTATTTT. Its translation: CASSREITDTQYF.

This clonotype was picked up a small number of times. The CDR3 loop is CATTDGGGGFSGELFF. CDR3 coding DNA: TGTGCCACCACAGATGGGGGCGGCGGTTTCTCAGGGGAGCTGTTTTTT. The V call is TRBV10-3, the J call TRBJ2-2, with D possibly TRBD1 on 6 matching bases. This CDR3 is built from 16 residues. Trimming removed 10 bases at V and 8 bases at J, with 26 bases between. From germline, CDR1 is ENHRY and CDR2 SYGVKD.

In this sample, this clonotype is medium-sized (0.01 to 0.1%). The chain joins TRBV10-3 to TRBJ1-5; D gene ambiguous. This CDR3 comprises 16 residues. Trimming pared 2 bases from V and 0 bases from J, leaving 11 bases between. Germline CDR1 ENHRY, CDR2 SYGVKD. The chain's CDR3 is CAISEPQESSNQPQHF. CDR3 sequence (DNA): TGTGCCATCAGTGAGCCCCAGGAAAGTAGCAATCAGCCCCAGCATTTT.

J is TRBJ2-1 and V is TRBV11-2, with D tentatively TRBD1 (6 bases). The germline V gene encodes CDR1 SGHAT and CDR2 FQNNGV. The CDR3 totals 14 residues. The ends were cut back, 4 bases at V and 2 bases at J, with 9 bases in the middle. The CDR3 loop is CASSSRDTYNEQFF. CDR3 coding DNA: TGTGCCAGCAGCTCCAGGGACACCTACAATGAGCAGTTCTTC. The full variable domain, its missing parts supplied by reference TRBV11-2 and TRBJ2-1, is EAGVAQSPRYKIIEKRQSVAFWCNPISGHATLYWYQQILGQGPKLLIQFQNNGVVDDSQLPKDRFSAERLKGVDSTLKIQPAKLEDSAVYLCASSSRDTYNEQFFGPGTRLTVL.

This clonotype was observed a few times. This rearrangement joins TRBV4-1 to TRBJ2-2, with 7 bases that match TRBD2. CDR1 and CDR2 from the germline V gene are MGHRA and YSYEKL. The length of the CDR3 is 15 residues. V dropped 0 bases and J dropped 4; count of bases not matched to a gene: 2. CDR3 residues: CASSQDGGGTGELFF. CDR3 coding DNA: TGCGCCAGCAGCCAAGATGGCGGGGGCACCGGGGAGCTGTTTTTT.

This chain joins TRBV10-2 and TRBJ2-7; 9 bases are shared with TRBD2. The CDR3 runs to 15 residues. Germline V gene sequence: CDR1 WSHSY, CDR2 SAAADI. The V gene end was trimmed by 2 bases and the J gene end by 2 bases; junction bases not matched to a gene: 4. The CDR3 DNA reads TGCGCCAGCAGTGAGCGAGCGGGAGGCGCCTACGAGCAGTACTTC. It encodes CASSERAGGAYEQYF.

CDR3 in amino acids: CASSEDSYNEQFF. Written as DNA, the CDR3 is TGCGCCAGCAGTGAAGACAGCTACAATGAGCAGTTCTTC. The chain links TRBV10-1 to TRBJ2-1; the D gene is possibly TRBD1 (5 bases). CDR1 is WNHNN, CDR2 SYGVQD, per germline (reference sequence). Trimming pared 3 bases from V and 3 bases from J, leaving 6 bases between. CDR3 size: 13 residues.

The CDR3 DNA follows: TGTGCCAGCAGCTTCACTGGTACTACGCAGTATTTT. Its translation: CASSFTGTTQYF. The V call is TRBV7-2, the J call TRBJ2-3; D gene uncertain. Deletions cut 3 bases from V and 8 bases from J, with 9 bases between. Per germline, CDR1 SGHTA and CDR2 FQGNSA. The CDR3 loop spans 12 amino acids.

This clonotype came up once. The chain uses TRBV12-1 and TRBJ1-4; TRBD1, as called in the table, went unchecked against the DNA. TRBV12-1 is classified as a pseudogene. The CDR3 is made up of 15 amino acids. CDR3 residues: CASSFRQGGSEKLFF. The CDR3 nucleotides are TGTGCCAGCAGCTTTCGACAGGGGGGGAGTGAAAAACTGTTTTTT.

V and J are TRBV12-3 or TRBV12-4 and TRBJ2-1; TRBD1 aligns across 9 bases. J gave up 6 bases and V 5 bases, and 8 bases lay outside the gene matches. The CDR3 consists of 15 residues. In nucleotides, the CDR3 is TGTGCCAGCAGTCTGGGGACAGGGAGGGGCAATGAGCAGTTCTTC. This sequence encodes CASSLGTGRGNEQFF.

This clonotype qualifies as medium-sized. The rearrangement joins TRBV10-3 to TRBJ2-4; 7 positions agree with TRBD1. J lost 8 bases, V lost 2 bases, and 6 bases had no gene match. CDR3 length: 14 amino acids. Germline-derived CDR1 and CDR2 are ENHRY and SYGVKD. This CDR3 is CAISEDRAGHIQYF. The CDR3 DNA sequence: TGTGCCATCAGTGAGGACAGGGCGGGCCACATTCAGTACTTC.

A few counts support this clonotype. This chain links TRBV15 with TRBJ2-3, with 9 bases lining up with TRBD2. This CDR3 contains 15 residues. The V gene end was trimmed by 8 bases and the J gene end by 1 base; junction bases not matched to a gene: 7. Germline lookup yields CDR1 LNHNV and CDR2 YYDKDF (reference sequence). CDR3 coding DNA: TGTGCCACCGAGCTCGCGGGGGGGGGCACAGATACGCAGTATTTT. Translation gives CATELAGGGTDTQYF.

This clonotype is deemed large. The chain links TRBV6-4 to TRBJ2-3, with D perhaps TRBD2 (7 bases). The CDR3 is 15 amino acids. CDR1 is MRHNA and CDR2 is SNTAGT in the germline V gene. Between the trimmed V and J ends, which lost 0 bases and 4 bases, there was a span of 11 bases. The CDR3 here is CASSDSRGGADTQYF. In nucleotides, the CDR3 is TGTGCCAGCAGTGACTCCAGGGGAGGGGCAGATACGCAGTATTTT.

By share, this clonotype counts as medium-sized. CDR3 DNA: TGTGCCAGCAGCTCAATTACTGGGGAAAAACTGTTTTTT. Protein sequence: CASSSITGEKLFF. The chain has TRBV7-2 and TRBJ1-4; D remains ambiguous. The CDR3 contains 13 residues. Trimming took 4 bases from V and 8 from J, leaving 11 bases between them. Germline-derived CDR1 and CDR2 are SGHTA and FQGNSA.

This clonotype rates as medium-sized. For the CDR3, the DNA is TGTGCCAGCAGCCAAGCCGCCTACAATGAGCAGTTCTTC. It codes for CASSQAAYNEQFF. V and J are TRBV3-1 and TRBJ2-1, with D unresolved. This CDR3 has 13 amino acids. V was cut by 1 base and J by 2 bases, with 3 bases left in between. Germline CDR1 is LGHDT and CDR2 is YNNKEL (reference sequence).

This clonotype was counted only a few times. The chain employs TRBV15 and TRBJ2-7; D gene ambiguous. Germline CDR1 reads LNHNV; CDR2 reads YYDKDF (reference sequence). The CDR3 has 13 residues. V lost 0 bases, J lost 4 bases, and 7 bases lay in between. CDR3 nucleotide sequence: TGTGCCACCAGCAGAGATCCTCAGTACGAGCAGTACTTC. It translates to CATSRDPQYEQYF. The whole variable domain, filled in from reference TRBV15 and TRBJ2-7, reads DAMVIQNPRYQVTQFGKPVTLSCSQTLNHNVMYWYQQKSSQAPKLLFHYYDKDFNNEADTPDNFQSRRPNTSFCFLDIRSPGLGDTAMYLCATSRDPQYEQYFGPGTRLTVT.

The chain carries TRBV6-2 or TRBV6-3 and TRBJ2-7, with D perhaps matching TRBD2 (5 bases). Between the trimmed V and J ends, which lost 2 bases and 4 bases, there was a span of 9 bases. CDR1 is MNHEY and CDR2 is SVGEGT in the germline V gene. The CDR3 length is 13 residues. The CDR3 is CASSYQAVYEQYF. Written as DNA, the CDR3 is TGTGCCAGCAGTTACCAAGCGGTTTACGAGCAGTACTTC.

A remark on this clonotype: It is likely a read error, because the conserved phenylalanine at the end of the CDR3 is missing. This chain uses TRBV3-1 with TRBJ2-1; 7 positions agree with TRBD2. The CDR3 covers 16 residues. V shed 0 bases, J shed 8 bases, and the junction held 10 bases outside the gene matches. Germline V gene lookup returns CDR1 LGHDT and CDR2 YNNKEL (reference sequence). CDR3 DNA: TGTGCCAGCAGCCAAGAGACTAGCCCGCGGAGCTATGAGCAGTTCATC. Translation: CASSQETSPRSYEQFI.

This clonotype showed up just a few times. The rearrangement uses TRBV9 and TRBJ1-1; possible D gene TRBD1, 5 bases. V lost 0 bases and J lost 5, with 14 bases in between. The CDR3 extends over 15 amino acids. Germline CDR1 is SGDLS and CDR2 is YYNGEE. CDR3 DNA: TGTGCCAGCAGCGTAGGCAGGGCGGGGAATACTGAAGCTTTCTTT. It is translated as CASSVGRAGNTEAFF.

The V gene is TRBV15, the J gene TRBJ1-2; D may be TRBD1 (5 bases). Per germline, CDR1 LNHNV and CDR2 YYDKDF (reference sequence). The CDR3 sequence is 12 residues long. The germline V and J ends were trimmed by 7 bases and 7 bases, with 13 bases remaining between them. In nucleotides, the CDR3 is TGTGCCACCAAACGGACTGGGGGTGGCTACACCTTC. Its translation is CATKRTGGGYTF.

This clonotype turned up a few times. This sequence joins TRBV6-7 and TRBJ2-2; 7 nucleotides agree with TRBD1. TRBV6-7 is known as an ORF, though its function is uncertain. The CDR3 covers 17 residues. After removal of 0 bases from V and 3 bases from J, the junction contained 7 bases not matched to a gene. CDR3 region: CASSYSRPGGHTGELFF. DNA of the CDR3: TGTGCCAGCAGTTACTCCAGGCCAGGGGGTCACACCGGGGAGCTGTTTTTT.

This clonotype qualifies as medium-sized. V is TRBV4-1 and J is TRBJ2-2; D gene unclear. The V gene's germline CDR1 is MGHRA and CDR2 YSYEKL. The CDR3 consists of 15 residues. Trimming removed 1 base at V and 2 bases at J, with 8 bases between. The CDR3 is CASSQVGLNTGELFF. The CDR3 DNA reads as TGCGCCAGCAGCCAAGTCGGCTTAAACACCGGGGAGCTGTTTTTT.

This clonotype was recorded a few times. The chain has TRBV6-1 and TRBJ2-7, with 8 positions matching TRBD1. CDR3 length: 20 residues. J was trimmed by 2 bases and V by 6 bases; bases with no gene match: 24. The germline V gene encodes CDR1 MNHNS and CDR2 SASEGT. This chain's CDR3 is CASRNLWGTGATISTYEQYF. Here the CDR3 DNA reads TGTGCCAGCAGAAACCTATGGGGGACAGGCGCTACTATATCCACCTACGAGCAGTACTTC.

This clonotype rates as medium-sized. This chain connects TRBV4-1 to TRBJ2-1; 12 bases map to TRBD2. This CDR3 contains 17 residues. The trim removed 4 bases at V and 0 bases at J, leaving 4 bases unmatched. Germline V gives CDR1 MGHRA, CDR2 YSYEKL. The CDR3 DNA reads TGCGCCAGCAGCCCCCTAGCGGGAGGGAGCTCCTACAATGAGCAGTTCTTC. Protein sequence: CASSPLAGGSSYNEQFF.

This clonotype is medium-sized (0.01 to 0.1%). This chain links TRBV10-1 with TRBJ2-1, with 9 bases lining up with TRBD2. From germline, CDR1 is WNHNN and CDR2 SYGVQD (reference sequence). Trimming cost V 3 bases and J 2 bases; bases outside gene matches: 2. This CDR3 is built from 15 residues. The CDR3 loop is CASSDSGGTYNEQFF. In DNA, the CDR3 is TGCGCCAGCAGTGACAGCGGGGGGACCTACAATGAGCAGTTCTTC.

A remark on this clonotype: The junction differs from germline at one of its ends, possibly a read error. The chain employs TRBV7-7 and TRBJ2-7, with 10 bases that match TRBD2. Germline loops: CDR1 SSHAT, CDR2 FNYEAQ (reference sequence). The CDR3 has 17 residues. In DNA, the CDR3 is TGTGCTAGCAGCTCCAGCGGACTAGCGGATCCCGGCTACGAGCAGTACTTC. It codes for CASSSSGLADPGYEQYF. Based on the CDR3 plus reference TRBV7-7 and TRBJ2-7, the full variable domain is GAGVSQSPRYKVTKRGQDVTLRCDPISSHATLYWYQQALGQGPEFLTYFNYEAQPDKSGLPSDRFSAERPEGSISTLTIQRTEQRDSAMYRCASSSSGLADPGYEQYFGPGTRLTVT.

V is TRBV7-9 and J is TRBJ2-1; D unresolved. Germline V gives CDR1 SEHNR, CDR2 FQNEAQ (reference sequence). The CDR3 extends over 14 amino acids. Trimming stripped 5 bases from V and 8 bases from J, with 16 bases between. CDR3 sequence reads: CASSPSSASHEQFF. CDR3 DNA: TGTGCCAGCAGCCCAAGCTCAGCCAGCCATGAGCAGTTCTTC. The whole variable domain, filled in from reference TRBV7-9 and TRBJ2-1, reads DTGVSQNPRHKITKRGQNVTFRCDPISEHNRLYWYRQTLGQGPEFLTYFQNEAQLEKSRLLSDRFSAERPKGSFSTLEIQRTEQGDSAMYLCASSPSSASHEQFFGPGTRLTVL.

V and J are TRBV7-6 and TRBJ2-1; the D is unclear. V lost 1 base and J lost 5, with 3 bases in between. The CDR3 covers 12 residues. Germline lookup yields CDR1 SGHVS and CDR2 FNYEAQ. The CDR3 reads CASSLEDNEQFF. CDR3 DNA: TGTGCCAGCAGCTTAGAGGACAATGAGCAGTTCTTC. The whole variable domain, filled in from reference TRBV7-6 and TRBJ2-1, reads GAGVSQSPRYKVTKRGQDVALRCDPISGHVSLYWYRQALGQGPEFLTYFNYEAQQDKSGLPNDRFSAERPEGSISTLTIQRTEQRDSAMYRCASSLEDNEQFFGPGTRLTVL.

This clonotype has more than one count but fewer than ten. The chain is built from TRBV4-1 and TRBJ1-1; D remains ambiguous. The CDR3 length is 16 residues. With 0 bases removed from V and 0 bases from J, the gap between germline ends came to 11 bases. Germline CDR1 is MGHRA and CDR2 is YSYEKL. In nucleotides, the CDR3 is TGCGCCAGCAGCCAAGATTCGTCAGATATGAACACTGAAGCTTTCTTT. Translated: CASSQDSSDMNTEAFF.